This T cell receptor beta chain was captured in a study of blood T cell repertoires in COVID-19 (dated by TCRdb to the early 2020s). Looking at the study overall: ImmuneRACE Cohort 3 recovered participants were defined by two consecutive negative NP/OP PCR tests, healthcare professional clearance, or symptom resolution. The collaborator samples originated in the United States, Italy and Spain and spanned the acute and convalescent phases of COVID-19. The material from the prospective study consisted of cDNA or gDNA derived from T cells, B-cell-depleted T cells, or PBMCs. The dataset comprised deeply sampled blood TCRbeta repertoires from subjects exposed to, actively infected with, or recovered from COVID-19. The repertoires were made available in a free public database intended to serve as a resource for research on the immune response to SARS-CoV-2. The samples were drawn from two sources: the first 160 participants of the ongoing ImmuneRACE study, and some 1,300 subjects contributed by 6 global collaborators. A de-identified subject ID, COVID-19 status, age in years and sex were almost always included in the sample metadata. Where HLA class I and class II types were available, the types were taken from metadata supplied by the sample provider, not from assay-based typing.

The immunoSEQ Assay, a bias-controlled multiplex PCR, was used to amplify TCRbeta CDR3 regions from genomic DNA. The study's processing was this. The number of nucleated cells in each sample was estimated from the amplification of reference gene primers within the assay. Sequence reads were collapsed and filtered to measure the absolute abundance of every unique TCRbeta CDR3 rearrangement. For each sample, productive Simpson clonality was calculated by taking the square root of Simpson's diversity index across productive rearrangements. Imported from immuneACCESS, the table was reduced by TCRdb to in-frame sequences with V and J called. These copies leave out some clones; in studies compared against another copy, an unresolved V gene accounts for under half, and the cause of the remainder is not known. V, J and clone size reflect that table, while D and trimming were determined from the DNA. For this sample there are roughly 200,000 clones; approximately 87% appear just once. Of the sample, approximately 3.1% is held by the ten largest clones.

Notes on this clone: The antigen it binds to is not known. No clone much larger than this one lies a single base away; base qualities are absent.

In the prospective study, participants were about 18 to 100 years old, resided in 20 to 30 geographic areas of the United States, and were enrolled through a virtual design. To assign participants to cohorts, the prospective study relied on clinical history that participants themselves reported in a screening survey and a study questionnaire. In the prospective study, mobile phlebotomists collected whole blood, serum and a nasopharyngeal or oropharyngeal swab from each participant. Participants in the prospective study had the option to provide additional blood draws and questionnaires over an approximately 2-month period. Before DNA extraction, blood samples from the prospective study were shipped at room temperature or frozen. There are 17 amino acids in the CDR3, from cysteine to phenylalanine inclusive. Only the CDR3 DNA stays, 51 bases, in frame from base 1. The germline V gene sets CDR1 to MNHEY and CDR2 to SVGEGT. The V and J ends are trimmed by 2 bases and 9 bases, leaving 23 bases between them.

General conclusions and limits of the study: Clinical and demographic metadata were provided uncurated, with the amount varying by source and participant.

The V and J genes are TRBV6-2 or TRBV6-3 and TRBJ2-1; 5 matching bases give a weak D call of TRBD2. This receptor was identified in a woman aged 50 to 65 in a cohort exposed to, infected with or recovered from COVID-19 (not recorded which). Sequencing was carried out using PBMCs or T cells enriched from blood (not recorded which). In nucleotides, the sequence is TGTGCCAGCAGTTACGCCGCCGACTCCCCACTCGCGGGTGAGCAGTTCTTC. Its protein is CASSYAADSPLAGEQFF.